A selection of T cell receptor beta chains follows, all from one sample in a study of T cells expressing NK-cell markers. TCRdb reprocessed the 5' RACE reads and reports one entry per CDR3 protein, with no DNA. The sample data list 550,000 to 600,000 distinct CDR3 sequences. Material for sequencing was blood T cells: a sorted CD56 or NKG2C T cell subset, CD4+ or CD8+ T cells, or bulk PBMC T cells (not recorded which). Source of these receptors: a young man in good health. The CDR3 runs from the conserved cysteine through the conserved F or W.

TRBV28,TRBJ2-1,CASSLPRDRFSYNEQFF
TRBV27,TRBJ2-6,CASSSVGRAGANVLTF
TRBV6-2/TRBV6-3,TRBJ2-5,CASRVGGMKETQYF
TRBV6-5,TRBJ2-2,CASSYDTLPGELFF
TRBV19,TRBJ2-3,CASRGASGSPDTQYF
TRBV5-1,TRBJ2-3,CASSLEGIGTDTQYF
TRBV5-1,TRBJ2-1,CASSFEIHFRVGVAGNEQFF
TRBV27,TRBJ2-1,CASSLRTSGRAEIDEQFF
TRBV20-1,TRBJ2-5,CSARAGHLETQYF
TRBV5-1,TRBJ2-1,CASSLAVGAAYNEQFF
TRBV4-1,TRBJ2-1,CASSQAETSAALYEQFF
TRBV5-5,TRBJ2-2,CASSLLREGSVGELFF
TRBV18,TRBJ2-3,CASSPPVGTSTDTQYF